The TCR beta chain described here comes from a study of cytomegalovirus exposure and HLA in healthy donors. Study-wide points: In a later analysis, across HLA loci, associated TCR counts were highest for DRB1, lowest for HLA-C. An assumption of roughly uniform sequencing depth across donors underlay the presence/absence analyses. Common viral pathogens seemed, in a later analysis, to connect with several of the most significant clusters.

A word on this clone: Its antigen is not known. Other nucleotide sequences in the sample specify the same CDR3.

Researchers ran the PCR with 60 Vbeta and 13 Jbeta primers. Using immunoSEQ multiplex PCR, the repertoire was profiled, and TCRdb retains in-frame clones only, with some absent. The table shows 130,000 to 150,000 clones, with 60% to 85% occurring only once. The source is a woman aged 40 to 55 in good health and CMV-seropositive. Input material: PBMCs.

CDR3 sequence (DNA): TGTGCCAGCAGTTTATCCGGACAGGGAAAGCAGCCCCAGCATTTT. Translation gives CASSLSGQGKQPQHF. The J gene is TRBJ1-5, the V gene TRBV27, with 8 bases fitting TRBD1. CDR1 is MNHEY and CDR2 is SMNVEV in the germline V gene (reference sequence). The trim removed 0 bases at V and 7 bases at J, leaving 5 bases unmatched. This CDR3 has 15 residues.